The entry below describes one T cell receptor (beta chain). This sample stems from a study of blood T cell repertoires in COVID-19. Germline V gives CDR1 MRHNA, CDR2 SNTAGT. V was trimmed by 0 bases and J by 5 bases, leaving 14 bases between them. CDR3 length: 15 amino acids. The protocol was immunoSEQ multiplex PCR, while the TCRdb copy is restricted to in-frame clones and leaves out a portion. The table lists under 500,000 clones, roughly 90% of them singletons. This chain joins TRBV6-4 and TRBJ2-7; no reliable D call. The source material was peripheral blood. The TCR comes from a woman in her twenties or thirties with acute or convalescent COVID-19. CDR3 nucleotides: TGTGCCAGCAGTGACTCCTTGGCCCAACGGGACGAGCAGTACTTC. Translation: CASSDSLAQRDEQYF.